Many counts were recorded for the clone carrying this T cell receptor beta chain. Antigen unknown. This sample was included in a study of glioma-infiltrating T cells. Study findings and constraints: Non-neoplastic patients had below-expected tissue-blood divergence, while all gliomas exceeded expectation. Tissue and blood shared very few CDR3 sequences.

In germline, CDR1 is LGHDT, CDR2 YNNKEL (reference sequence). V lost 2 bases and J lost 2, with 10 bases in between. The CDR3 totals 14 residues. TCR alpha and beta CDR3 regions were amplified from RNA using iRepertoire nested multiplex PCR. One-step reverse transcription and amplification started from around 100-400 ng of tissue mRNA or PBMC total RNA. TCRdb re-called the multiplex PCR reads with MiXCR, one entry per CDR3 protein. The repertoire consists of under 200,000 distinct CDR3 sequences, with around 40% occurring once and the leading ten covering about 5.2%. Sequenced input: glioma tissue, nonneoplastic brain tissue, or PBMCs (not recorded which). The rearrangement uses TRBV3-1 and TRBJ2-7; D may be TRBD1 (6 bases). The source is a human donor with low-grade glioma or glioblastoma, undergoing nonglioma brain surgery, or in good health (not recorded which). This CDR3 is CASSQNRVPYEQYF. DNA of the CDR3: TGTGCCAGCAGCCAAAACAGGGTTCCCTACGAGCAGTACTTC.